What follows are 6 T cell receptor beta chains derived from one specimen sequenced in a study of blood T cell repertoires in COVID-19. The table came from immunoSEQ multiplex PCR; TCRdb's copy has only in-frame clones and leaves some out. This table has roughly 180,000 clones, 80% to 90% appearing once. The sample comprised peripheral blood. All receptors come from a man aged 35 to 55 who had recovered from COVID-19.

This clone was seen just once. V is TRBV30 and J is TRBJ2-2; the D gene is possibly TRBD1 (6 bases). The V gene lost 4 bases and the J gene lost 5 bases, with 17 bases spanning the gap. The germline CDR1 and CDR2 sequences are GTSNPN and SVGIG (reference sequence). There are 15 residues in the CDR3. For the CDR3, the DNA is TGTGCCTGGAAGCTCGGACAGCCTGGGACCGGGGAGCTGTTTTTT. Its translation: CAWKLGQPGTGELFF.

This clone was detected once. The chain couples TRBV19 to TRBJ1-6, with TRBD1 matching 10 bases. This CDR3 spans 15 amino acids. Germline assignment: CDR1 LNHDA and CDR2 SQIVND (reference sequence). Trimming cost V 7 bases and J 6 bases; bases outside gene matches: 6. In nucleotides, the CDR3 is TGTGCCAGTAATAACCGGGACAGGGGTAATTCACCCCTCCACTTT. This codes for CASNNRDRGNSPLHF.

The chain carries TRBV7-9 and TRBJ2-5, with 10 bases matching TRBD2. Germline CDR1 reads SEHNR; CDR2 reads FQNEAQ (reference sequence). This CDR3 region has 17 residues. V shed 6 bases and J 0 bases; nucleotides not matched to a gene: 10. The CDR3 is CASRVAGGPAYQETQYF. CDR3 DNA: TGTGCCAGCAGGGTAGCGGGGGGACCCGCGTACCAAGAGACCCAGTACTTC. Full variable domain (outside the CDR3, taken from reference TRBV7-9 and TRBJ2-5): DTGVSQNPRHKITKRGQNVTFRCDPISEHNRLYWYRQTLGQGPEFLTYFQNEAQLEKSRLLSDRFSAERPKGSFSTLEIQRTEQGDSAMYLCASRVAGGPAYQETQYFGPGTRLLVL.

Written as DNA, the CDR3 is TGCGCCAGCCCGCTAGCCCATGAGCAGTTCTTC. This sequence encodes CASPLAHEQFF. The chain is built from TRBV23-1 and TRBJ2-1, with D maybe TRBD2 (5 bases). TRBV23-1 is annotated as an ORF whose role is uncertain. Trimming pared 8 bases from V and 8 bases from J, leaving 10 bases between. There are 11 residues in the CDR3.

J is TRBJ1-1 and V is TRBV6-6; no definite D call. Germline lookup yields CDR1 MNHNY and CDR2 SVGAGI (reference sequence). The CDR3 consists of 14 residues. Trimming took off 4 bases at V and 0 bases at J, with 9 bases between the two ends. CDR3 DNA: TGTGCCAGCAGTTCCCTAACAGTGAACACTGAAGCTTTCTTT. Translating it yields CASSSLTVNTEAFF.

The genes are TRBV11-3 and TRBJ2-1, with TRBD2 matching 9 bases. The germline CDR1 and CDR2 sequences are SGHNT and YENEEA. The CDR3 consists of 14 residues. Losses at the gene ends were 3 bases for V and 10 bases for J; bases not matched to a gene: 7. The CDR3 is CASSFSGSTLEQFF. Written as DNA, the CDR3 is TGTGCCAGCAGCTTTAGCGGGAGTACTTTGGAGCAGTTCTTC.